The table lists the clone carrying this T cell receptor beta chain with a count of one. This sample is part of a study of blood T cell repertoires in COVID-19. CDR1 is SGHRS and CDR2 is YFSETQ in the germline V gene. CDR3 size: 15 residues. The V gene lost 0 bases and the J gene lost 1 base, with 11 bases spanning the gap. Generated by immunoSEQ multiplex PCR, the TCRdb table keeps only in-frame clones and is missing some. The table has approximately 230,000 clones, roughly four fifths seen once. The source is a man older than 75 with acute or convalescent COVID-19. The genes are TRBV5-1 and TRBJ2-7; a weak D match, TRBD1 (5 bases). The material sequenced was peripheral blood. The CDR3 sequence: CASSLEAGWSYEQYF. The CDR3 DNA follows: TGCGCCAGCAGCTTGGAAGCAGGGTGGTCCTACGAGCAGTACTTC.